The 9 T cell receptor beta chains listed next were all sequenced from one sample in a study of blood T cell repertoires in COVID-19. Only in-frame clones appear in the TCRdb table, and some are missing; sequencing was by immunoSEQ multiplex PCR. In the table there are a few hundred thousand clones, about 87% of which are singletons. Sequencing was done on a sample of PBMCs or T cells enriched from blood (not recorded which). These receptors were obtained from a man in his forties in a cohort exposed to, infected with or recovered from COVID-19 (not recorded which).

V gene TRBV6-1 combines with J gene TRBJ1-3; D might be TRBD1 (6 bases). Per the germline V gene, CDR1 is MNHNS and CDR2 is SASEGT. This CDR3 region has 16 residues. V lost 1 base to trimming and J lost 0 bases, with 10 bases between them. CDR3 sequence reads: CASSEGAGDSGNTIYF. The CDR3 coding sequence is TGTGCCAGCAGTGAAGGGGCAGGGGACTCTGGAAACACCATATATTTT.

The CDR3 spells CASSTSGKSGNTIYF. Here the CDR3 DNA reads TGCGCCAGCAGCACTTCAGGGAAATCTGGAAACACCATATATTTT. The chain uses TRBV4-1 and TRBJ1-3; tentatively, D is TRBD1 (5 bases). Looked up from germline, CDR1 is MGHRA and CDR2 is YSYEKL. V was trimmed by 5 bases and J by 1 base, leaving 12 bases between them. The CDR3 is 15 amino acids.

This clone appeared once. The chain carries TRBV20-1 and TRBJ2-1; 8 nucleotides agree with TRBD1. CDR3 size: 13 residues. From germline, CDR1 is DFQATT and CDR2 SNEGSKA (reference sequence). After removal of 3 bases from V and 10 bases from J, the junction contained 8 bases not matched to a gene. DNA of the CDR3: TGCAGTGCTAGTGGTCAGGGGGCTGGAGAGCAGTTCTTC. It yields the protein CSASGQGAGEQFF.

The chain has TRBV7-9 and TRBJ2-7, with D perhaps matching TRBD2 (6 bases). This CDR3 region has 14 residues. Trimming shortened V by 5 bases and J by 4 bases, and 15 bases separated the two germline ends. The V gene's germline CDR1 is SEHNR and CDR2 FQNEAQ (reference sequence). CDR3 nucleotides: TGTGCCAGCAGCCGGACGACTAGTACTTACGAGCAGTACTTC. It is translated as CASSRTTSTYEQYF.

The V call is TRBV7-9, the J call TRBJ1-4; D call uncertain. V dropped 3 bases and J dropped 8 bases, with 16 bases sitting between them. Germline V gene data show CDR1 as SEHNR and CDR2 as FQNEAQ (reference sequence). The CDR3 consists of 15 residues. DNA for the CDR3: TGTGCCAGCAGCTTGACCGAGGGTGTGGGCGAAAAACTGTTTTTT. This sequence encodes CASSLTEGVGEKLFF.

V usage is TRBV3-1 (or the pseudogene TRBV3-2) and J usage is TRBJ1-6; perhaps TRBD1 as D (6 bases). V lost 2 bases and J lost 9, with 17 bases in between. The CDR3 is 16 residues long. Germline lookup yields CDR1 LGHDT and CDR2 YNNKEL (reference sequence). The DNA of the CDR3 is TGTGCCAGCAGCCAAAGCACCGGGACAAACCGTTCACCCCTCCACTTT. As protein: CASSQSTGTNRSPLHF.

This clone has only a few counts. This chain connects TRBV19 to TRBJ2-1; D not certain. The CDR3 is 15 amino acids. Germline V gene lookup returns CDR1 LNHDA and CDR2 SQIVND (reference sequence). V was cut by 7 bases and J by 0 bases, with 13 bases left in between. The CDR3: CASTPEPRSYNEQFF. The DNA of the CDR3 is TGTGCCAGTACTCCCGAGCCCCGCTCCTACAATGAGCAGTTCTTC. Looking up the rest from reference TRBV19 and TRBJ2-1 gives the full variable domain: DGGITQSPKYLFRKEGQNVTLSCEQNLNHDAMYWYRQDPGQGLRLIYYSQIVNDFQKGDIAEGYSVSREKKESFPLTVTSAQKNPTAFYLCASTPEPRSYNEQFFGPGTRLTVL.

The V and J genes are TRBV2 and TRBJ1-1, with D possibly TRBD1 on 6 matching bases. In germline, CDR1 is SNHLY, CDR2 FYNNEI. Trimming left V 7 bases short and J 6 bases short, with 15 bases between. The CDR3 length is 13 residues. This chain's CDR3 is CASNSQGMAEAFF. As DNA, the CDR3 is TGTGCCAGCAATAGCCAGGGGATGGCTGAAGCTTTCTTT.

The chain is built from TRBV6-6 and TRBJ2-5; D possibly corresponds to TRBD2 (6 bases). This CDR3 comprises 14 residues. Germline V lookup: CDR1 MNHNY, CDR2 SVGAGI (reference sequence). V shed 6 bases and J shed 5 bases, with 16 bases lying between them. CDR3 sequence (DNA): TGTGCCAGCAGCACCGAGGAGGGCCGGGAGACCCAGTACTTC. This codes for CASSTEEGRETQYF.